The clone carrying this T cell receptor (beta chain) was counted many times. The data were taken from a study of tumor-infiltrating lymphocytes in oesophageal squamous cell carcinoma. TCRdb re-derived calls from the PCR reads in MiXCR, one entry per CDR3 protein. The sample carries roughly 17,000 distinct CDR3 sequences, about 50% recorded once. The source is a male donor with esophageal squamous cell carcinoma. Specimen: esophageal tumor tissue.

CDR3 nucleotide sequence: TGCGCCAGCAGTGACGCGGGGCATAGCAATCAGCCCCAGCATTTT. Its translation is CASSDAGHSNQPQHF. V usage is TRBV10-1 and J usage is TRBJ1-5; TRBD1 might be the D (5 bases). The CDR3 runs to 15 residues. Trimming stripped 3 bases from V and 0 bases from J, with 9 bases between. Germline loops: CDR1 WNHNN, CDR2 SYGVQD (reference sequence).